These 3 T cell receptor beta chains originate from one sample sequenced in a study of technical replicates of blood from four donors. Assay used: immunoSEQ multiplex PCR; TCRdb lists only in-frame clones, some missing. This sample yields over 90,000 clones, of which roughly 95% are seen a single time; around 0.35% belongs to the top ten. What was sequenced was T cells isolated from PBMCs. The receptors were gathered from a human donor in good health.

J is TRBJ1-2 and V is TRBV6-5; no clear D gene. The CDR3 has 14 residues. CDR1 MNHEY and CDR2 SVGAGI come from the germline V gene. V gave up 2 bases and J gave up 4 bases, with 11 bases separating them. CDR3 residues: CASSYNQDVYGYTF. For the CDR3, the DNA is TGTGCCAGCAGTTACAACCAGGATGTCTATGGCTACACCTTC.

For this clone: Germline and junction disagree at one end, which may indicate a read error. The chain carries TRBV28 and TRBJ2-2; D uncertain. This CDR3 spans 11 amino acids. CDR1 and CDR2 from the germline V gene are MDHEN and SYDVKM. DNA of the CDR3: TGTGCAAGCACATACACCGGGGAGCTGTTTTTT. This codes for CASTYTGELFF.

The chain joins TRBV6-1 to TRBJ1-2; TRBD1 is a possible D gene (6 bases). Looked up from germline, CDR1 is MNHNS and CDR2 is SASEGT. V dropped 3 bases and J dropped 5 bases, with 7 bases sitting between them. This CDR3 has 12 residues. The CDR3 sequence: CASSDRGYGYTF. In DNA form, the CDR3 reads TGTGCCAGCAGTGACAGGGGTTATGGCTACACCTTC.